The rows below give T cell receptor beta chains drawn from one sample of a study of T-cell memory formation after mild COVID-19. Each CDR3 protein is one row after TCRdb ran MiXCR on the 5' RACE reads. The sample records roughly 250,000 distinct CDR3 sequences, approximately 16% being singletons. Sequences were obtained from PBMCs or a T cell subset sorted from them (not recorded which). All receptors derive from a man aged 18 to 35 who had mild COVID-19 (a few samples of this study predate the infection). Cell type and time point are not known. Both conserved end residues are part of each CDR3. D genes are given only for firm matches. A row's size may be missing; if present it is once, few, many or a size class.

CSASTDRGRRF	TGCAGTGCTAGTACTGACAGGGGGCGCCGGTTC	TRBV20-1	TRBJ2-7	11	TRBD1	.
CASPPGQAEKLFF	TGCGCCAGTCCCCCGGGACAGGCTGAAAAACTGTTTTTT	TRBV5-1	TRBJ1-4	13	TRBD1	few
CASSTGDRARNEQFF	TGCGCCAGCAGCACGGGCGACAGGGCAAGGAATGAGCAGTTCTTC	TRBV5-1	TRBJ2-1	15	TRBD1	.
CASSLGTRNYGYTF	TGCGCCAGCAGCTTGGGGACACGGAACTATGGCTACACCTTC	TRBV5-1	TRBJ1-2	14	.	few
CASSTVGATNEKLFF	TGTGCCAGCAGTACCGTGGGGGCAACTAATGAAAAACTGTTTTTT	TRBV28	TRBJ1-4	15	.	.
CASSRPGQGGAQHF	TGCGCCAGCAGCCGACCGGGACAGGGAGGGGCCCAGCATTTT	TRBV4-1	TRBJ1-5	14	TRBD1	.
CAISAGDYGYTF	TGTGCCATCAGTGCCGGGGACTATGGCTACACCTTC	TRBV10-3	TRBJ1-2	12	.	few
CASSPTGRGRIDTQYF	TGTGCCAGCAGCCCGACAGGCAGGGGGCGGATAGATACGCAGTATTTT	TRBV7-2	TRBJ2-3	16	TRBD1	few
CASSLRGKETQYF	TGTGCCAGCAGTTTACGGGGGAAGGAGACCCAGTACTTC	TRBV28	TRBJ2-5	13	.	few
CASSFGRAEKLFF	TGTGCCAGCAGTTTTGGCAGGGCTGAAAAACTGTTTTTT	TRBV12-3/TRBV12-4	TRBJ1-4	13	.	few
CSVGVQETQYF	TGCAGCGTTGGCGTCCAAGAGACCCAGTACTTC	TRBV29-1	TRBJ2-5	11	.	few
CASSQSGNNYGYTF	TGCGCCAGCAGCCAGTCGGGTAATAACTATGGCTACACCTTC	TRBV4-3	TRBJ1-2	14	.	few
CASSLSLSSVDEQFF	TGTGCCAGCAGTTTATCCCTTTCCTCCGTCGATGAGCAGTTCTTC	TRBV28	TRBJ2-1	15	.	.
CASSHPRQSYNEQFF	TGCGCCAGCAGTCATCCAAGACAGAGTTACAATGAGCAGTTCTTC	TRBV23-1	TRBJ2-1	15	.	.
CASSVGKGPGASYNEQFF	TGTGCCAGCAGCGTAGGTAAGGGGCCAGGGGCCTCCTACAATGAGCAGTTCTTC	TRBV9	TRBJ2-1	18	.	.
CASSLAGRGPSTDTQYF	TGTGCCAGCAGTTTAGCGGGGAGGGGTCCTAGCACAGATACGCAGTATTTT	TRBV12-3/TRBV12-4	TRBJ2-3	17	TRBD2	few
CASSFPPQETQYF	TGTGCCAGCAGCTTTCCACCACAAGAGACCCAGTACTTC	TRBV7-2	TRBJ2-5	13	.	.
CASSLAGRDEQFF	TGTGCCAGCAGCTTAGCGGGGCGGGATGAGCAGTTCTTC	TRBV7-2	TRBJ2-1	13	.	few
CAWSPLWTGANVLTF	TGTGCCTGGAGTCCTCTCTGGACTGGGGCCAACGTCCTGACTTTC	TRBV30	TRBJ2-6	15	.	.
CSASRGVDQPQHF	TGCAGTGCTAGCAGGGGGGTCGATCAGCCCCAGCATTTT	TRBV20-1	TRBJ1-5	13	TRBD1	few
CASSLAGPGATVNTEAFF	TGCGCCAGCAGCTTGGCGGGGCCAGGGGCGACGGTGAACACTGAAGCTTTCTTT	TRBV5-1	TRBJ1-1	18	.	.
CASVMGIGVPEQFF	TGTGCCAGCGTTATGGGGATCGGGGTCCCTGAGCAGTTCTTC	TRBV2	TRBJ2-1	14	.	few
CASSMQGRTGELFF	TGTGCCAGTAGTATGCAGGGCAGAACCGGGGAGCTGTTTTTT	TRBV19	TRBJ2-2	14	.	many
CASSELGIGYGYTF	TGTGCCAGCAGTGAACTGGGGATAGGCTATGGCTACACCTTC	TRBV6-1	TRBJ1-2	14	.	few
CASSRSGVGTDTQYF	TGCGCCAGCAGTCGCTCAGGGGTCGGCACAGATACGCAGTATTTT	TRBV5-1	TRBJ2-3	15	.	.
CASTPNLGGTEAFF	TGTGCCAGCACCCCAAACTTAGGGGGCACTGAAGCTTTCTTT	TRBV6-5	TRBJ1-1	14	.	many
CASSVQAFPNTEAFF	TGCGCCAGCAGCGTCCAGGCTTTTCCGAACACTGAAGCTTTCTTT	TRBV5-1	TRBJ1-1	15	.	.
CASSSGRAETQYF	TGTGCCAGCAGCTCCGGTAGGGCGGAGACCCAGTACTTC	TRBV7-8	TRBJ2-5	13	.	few
CASSFLAGALSPYNEQFF	TGTGCCAGCAGCTTTCTAGCGGGGGCCCTAAGTCCCTACAATGAGCAGTTCTTC	TRBV7-8	TRBJ2-1	18	TRBD2	.
CSARDGTGECYTF	TGCAGTGCTAGAGATGGGACAGGGGAGTGCTACACCTTC	TRBV20-1	TRBJ1-2	13	TRBD1	few
CASSPRTGETEAFF	TGCGCCAGCAGCCCCAGGACAGGGGAAACTGAAGCTTTCTTT	TRBV5-1	TRBJ1-1	14	TRBD1	many
CASSLPGHETQYF	TGTGCCAGCAGCTTGCCCGGTCACGAGACCCAGTACTTC	TRBV5-6	TRBJ2-5	13	.	.
CASSLTGVVEQFF	TGCGCCAGCAGCTTGACGGGGGTGGTTGAGCAGTTCTTC	TRBV5-1	TRBJ2-1	13	.	.
CASSPQTLNTEAFF	TGTGCCAGCAGCCCCCAGACTCTGAACACTGAAGCTTTCTTT	TRBV6-1	TRBJ1-1	14	.	few
CASSQVWREGNEKLFF	TGCGCCAGCAGCCAAGTCTGGAGGGAGGGTAATGAAAAACTGTTTTTT	TRBV4-3	TRBJ1-4	16	.	.
CATSAGGSTDTQYF	TGTGCCACCAGTGCGGGTGGAAGCACAGATACGCAGTATTTT	TRBV24-1	TRBJ2-3	14	.	few
CASSLRAADQPQHF	TGTGCCAGCAGCTTAAGGGCGGCTGATCAGCCCCAGCATTTT	TRBV7-2	TRBJ1-5	14	.	.
CASYGGGPTDTQYF	TGCGCCAGCTACGGGGGGGGACCCACAGATACGCAGTATTTT	TRBV5-1	TRBJ2-3	14	TRBD2	.
CASSEAAGVAGELFF	TGTGCCAGCAGTGAAGCGGCAGGGGTTGCCGGGGAGCTGTTTTTT	TRBV2	TRBJ2-2	15	.	few
CASSRGGGKYNEQFF	TGTGCCAGCAGCCGCGGGGGCGGGAAATACAATGAGCAGTTCTTC	TRBV7-2	TRBJ2-1	15	.	.
CASSPQDGGGQFF	TGCGCCAGCAGCCCCCAAGACGGCGGGGGGCAGTTCTTC	TRBV5-1	TRBJ2-1	13	TRBD2	many
CASSAWDRAYNEQFF	TGTGCCAGCAGCGCTTGGGACAGGGCCTACAATGAGCAGTTCTTC	TRBV7-3	TRBJ2-1	15	TRBD1	few
CASSFAGGSTDTQYF	TGTGCCAGCAGCTTTGCGGGGGGGAGCACAGATACGCAGTATTTT	TRBV7-2	TRBJ2-3	15	TRBD2	.
CASSYNPTITDTQYF	TGTGCCAGCAGTTACAATCCGACCATCACAGATACGCAGTATTTT	TRBV6-6	TRBJ2-3	15	.	few
CASKEGETQYF	TGCGCCAGCAAGGAGGGCGAGACCCAGTACTTC	TRBV5-1	TRBJ2-5	11	.	.
CSAGPRGSQYF	TGCAGCGCTGGGCCAAGGGGATCGCAGTATTTT	TRBV29-1	TRBJ2-3	11	.	few